Below are 31 T cell receptor beta chains sequenced from a single sample in a study of cytomegalovirus exposure and HLA in healthy donors. The study ran its PCR with 60 Vbeta and 13 Jbeta primers. Generated by immunoSEQ multiplex PCR, the TCRdb table keeps only in-frame clones and is missing some. The sample holds 200,000 or so clones. Source material: PBMCs. All receptors derive from a girl aged 2-15 years in good health and CMV-seropositive.

The chain's CDR3 is CASSHPWQGTSSYNEQFF. The CDR3 DNA reads TGTGCCAGCAGTCACCCCTGGCAGGGGACGAGCTCCTACAATGAGCAGTTCTTC. The chain couples TRBV28 to TRBJ2-1; possible D gene TRBD1, 6 bases. V dropped 5 bases and J dropped 0 bases, with 20 bases sitting between them. The CDR3 has 18 residues. Germline CDR1 MDHEN, CDR2 SYDVKM.

This sequence joins TRBV25-1 and TRBJ2-7, with D perhaps matching TRBD1 (6 bases). Germline V gene lookup returns CDR1 MGHDK and CDR2 SYGVNS. This CDR3 comprises 14 residues. The V and J ends lost 4 bases and 4 bases respectively, with 14 bases between them. The CDR3 region has the DNA TGTGCCAGCAGTGGAGGGGCAGGGGAATACGAGCAGTACTTC. The encoded protein is CASSGGAGEYEQYF.

The genes are TRBV2 and TRBJ2-7; TRBD1 aligns across 7 bases. Germline lookup yields CDR1 SNHLY and CDR2 FYNNEI. The CDR3 sequence is 12 residues long. V lost 9 bases, J lost 6 bases, and 8 bases stayed unmatched. CDR3 protein: CASRDSLGEQYF. As DNA, the CDR3 is TGTGCCAGTAGGGACAGCCTGGGCGAGCAGTACTTC.

The V call is TRBV28, the J call TRBJ1-2; 9 nucleotides align to TRBD1. Unmatched junction bases numbered 6, after V lost 5 bases and J lost 2 bases. The CDR3 runs to 15 residues. Germline V lookup: CDR1 MDHEN, CDR2 SYDVKM. CDR3 amino acids: CASSNRGPINYGYTF. CDR3 DNA: TGTGCCAGCAGTAACAGGGGGCCCATAAACTATGGCTACACCTTC.

The genes are TRBV9 and TRBJ2-3; 7 bases map to TRBD2. J was trimmed by 0 bases and V by 4 bases; bases with no gene match: 8. This CDR3 is built from 16 residues. Germline-derived CDR1 and CDR2 are SGDLS and YYNGEE. As DNA, the CDR3 is TGTGCCAGCAGCTTAGGTAGTAGCGGGAGCACAGATACGCAGTATTTT. Its translation: CASSLGSSGSTDTQYF. The full variable domain, rest sourced from reference TRBV9 and TRBJ2-3, is DSGVTQTPKHLITATGQRVTLRCSPRSGDLSVYWYQQSLDQGLQFLIQYYNGEERAKGNILERFSAQQFPDLHSELNLSSLELGDSALYFCASSLGSSGSTDTQYFGPGTRLTVL.

J is TRBJ2-1 and V is TRBV18; D may be TRBD2 (5 bases). The V and J ends lost 0 bases and 10 bases respectively, with 13 bases between them. The germline V gene has CDR1 KGHSH and CDR2 LQKENI. The length of the CDR3 is 14 residues. CDR3: CASSPPGVPEEQFF. CDR3 sequence (DNA): TGTGCCAGCTCACCACCGGGAGTCCCTGAGGAGCAGTTCTTC.

This rearrangement joins TRBV27 to TRBJ1-2, with D perhaps matching TRBD1 (5 bases). CDR1 MNHEY and CDR2 SMNVEV come from the germline V gene (reference sequence). CDR3 size: 14 residues. The V gene lost 3 bases and the J gene lost 4 bases, with 12 bases spanning the gap. CDR3 protein: CASSFRLDSYGYTF. The CDR3 DNA reads TGTGCCAGCAGTTTTAGACTCGACAGCTATGGCTACACCTTC.

The V gene is TRBV7-9, the J gene TRBJ1-2; 7 bases fit TRBD1. V shed 5 bases and J 2 bases; nucleotides not matched to a gene: 11. This CDR3 region has 16 residues. Per germline, CDR1 SEHNR and CDR2 FQNEAQ (reference sequence). CDR3 DNA sequence: TGTGCCAGCAGCCCCCTACCAGGGGGAATCAACTATGGCTACACCTTC. Its protein product is CASSPLPGGINYGYTF.

The DNA of the CDR3 is TGCGCCAGCAGCTTGGGGGGACTAGCGGGAGTAGGTGAGCAGTTCTTC. It encodes CASSLGGLAGVGEQFF. V is TRBV5-1 and J is TRBJ2-1; TRBD2 matches at 14 bases. V was pared by 0 bases and J by 9 bases, with 5 bases of the junction left unmatched. The CDR3 sequence is 16 residues long. Germline values: CDR1 SGHRS, CDR2 YFSETQ.

The chain combines TRBV30 with TRBJ2-7; 10 bases are shared with TRBD2. CDR1 is GTSNPN, CDR2 SVGIG, per germline (reference sequence). There are 14 residues in the CDR3. J lost 0 bases, V lost 3 bases, and 2 bases had no gene match. CDR3 protein: CAWRLAGSSYEQYF. For the CDR3, the DNA is TGTGCCTGGAGACTAGCGGGGAGCTCCTACGAGCAGTACTTC.

The chain joins TRBV28 to TRBJ2-7, with a tentative D call TRBD2 (5 bases). The germline V gene encodes CDR1 MDHEN and CDR2 SYDVKM. CDR3 length equals 15 residues. V lost 0 bases and J lost 5, with 14 bases in between. In DNA form, the CDR3 reads TGTGCCAGCAGTTTATGGGAAGAGGGTTCCAACGAGCAGTACTTC. This codes for CASSLWEEGSNEQYF.

The genes are TRBV6-5 and TRBJ2-1, with a possible D match to TRBD1 (6 bases). CDR3 length equals 15 residues. In germline, CDR1 is MNHEY, CDR2 SVGAGI. The V end lost 4 bases, the J end lost 6 bases, and 16 bases lay between the germline ends. This chain's CDR3 is CASSFLPHRVNEQFF. CDR3 coding DNA: TGTGCCAGCAGTTTCTTACCGCACAGGGTCAATGAGCAGTTCTTC.

This chain links TRBV4-2 with TRBJ2-3; tentative D call: TRBD1 (5 bases). Germline V gene sequence: CDR1 LGHNA, CDR2 YNFKEQ. This CDR3 is 15 amino acids long. Trimming pared 2 bases from V and 3 bases from J, leaving 12 bases between. The CDR3 nucleotides read TGTGCCAGCAGCCAATACCGACAGACTACAGATACGCAGTATTTT. Protein product: CASSQYRQTTDTQYF.

V is TRBV4-2 and J is TRBJ2-5; the match to TRBD2 covers 9 bases. The CDR3 length is 16 residues. Germline V lookup: CDR1 LGHNA, CDR2 YNFKEQ. V dropped 0 bases and J dropped 5; count of bases not matched to a gene: 7. CDR3 in amino acids: CASSQDPAGGGETQYF. As DNA, the CDR3 is TGTGCCAGCAGCCAAGATCCAGCGGGAGGAGGGGAGACCCAGTACTTC.

The chain has TRBV6-5 and TRBJ2-5, with D unresolved. Matching the DNA end better, TRBJ2-7 makes the J call doubtful. The CDR3 is 15 amino acids. From germline, CDR1 is MNHEY and CDR2 SVGAGI. CDR3 amino acids: CASSYSFADTYEQYF. CDR3 nucleotides: TGTGCCAGCAGTTACTCGTTCGCAGACACCTACGAGCAGTACTTC.

CDR3 sequence reads: CASSQSGQGEKLFF. The DNA for the CDR3 is TGTGCCAGCAGCCAAAGTGGACAGGGGGAAAAACTGTTTTTT. The chain employs TRBV5-6 and TRBJ1-4, with 9 bases that match TRBD1. Trimming at V came to 4 bases and at J to 8 bases, leaving 6 bases not matched to a gene. This CDR3 is built from 14 residues. Germline loops: CDR1 SGHDT, CDR2 YYEEEE.

The gene calls are TRBV6-5 and TRBJ2-7, with a possible D match to TRBD2 (6 bases). Trimming pared 6 bases from V and 6 bases from J, leaving 21 bases between. CDR3 length equals 15 residues. The germline V gene encodes CDR1 MNHEY and CDR2 SVGAGI. The CDR3 DNA is TGTGCCAGCAGCCGCCTGCGGGGCAAAAACGGCGAGCAGTACTTC. This sequence encodes CASSRLRGKNGEQYF.

The chain has TRBV4-2 and TRBJ2-3; 15 nucleotides agree with TRBD2. Germline CDR1 reads LGHNA; CDR2 reads YNFKEQ. Trimming took 0 bases from V and 8 from J; bases not matched to a gene: 3. The CDR3 is 16 residues long. The CDR3 loop is CASSQDLGLAGGTQYF. The CDR3 DNA follows: TGTGCCAGCAGCCAAGATTTGGGACTAGCGGGAGGTACGCAGTATTTT.

CDR3 in amino acids: CASSPQGGRGPSYEQYF. The CDR3 DNA follows: TGTGCCAGCAGTCCACAGGGGGGCAGGGGCCCCTCCTACGAGCAGTACTTC. V is TRBV28 and J is TRBJ2-7, with 8 bases identical to TRBD1. J gave up 0 bases and V 5 bases, and 12 bases lay outside the gene matches. Germline V gene sequence: CDR1 MDHEN, CDR2 SYDVKM. This CDR3 has 17 residues.

V is TRBV27 and J is TRBJ2-7; D is possibly TRBD2 (6 bases). V was pared by 1 base and J by 0 bases, with 10 bases between. Per the germline V gene, CDR1 is MNHEY and CDR2 is SMNVEV (reference sequence). This CDR3 comprises 15 residues. The CDR3 here is CASSLLAGSSYEQYF. CDR3 DNA sequence: TGTGCCAGCAGTTTATTGGCGGGAAGCTCCTACGAGCAGTACTTC.

The chain uses TRBV27 and TRBJ2-3; D may be TRBD1 (6 bases). Germline CDR1 and CDR2: MNHEY and SMNVEV (reference sequence). The CDR3 is 17 amino acids. The V and J ends lost 2 bases and 6 bases respectively, with 21 bases between them. DNA of the CDR3: TGTGCCAGCAGTTTACTTTGGACTCCCAGGGGAATGGATACGCAGTATTTT. Its translation: CASSLLWTPRGMDTQYF.

The CDR3 coding sequence is TGTGCCAGCAGCTCGGGACTAGCGGGAGGGAGCTCCTACAATGAGCAGTTCTTC. Amino acid sequence: CASSSGLAGGSSYNEQFF. The V gene is TRBV13, the J gene TRBJ2-1; 16 nucleotides agree with TRBD2. The CDR3 runs 18 residues. V shed 4 bases, J shed 0 bases, and the junction held 3 bases outside the gene matches. CDR1 PRHDT and CDR2 FYEKMQ come from the germline V gene (reference sequence).

The chain carries TRBV28 and TRBJ1-4, with no clear D. Germline V lookup: CDR1 MDHEN, CDR2 SYDVKM. Deletions cut 7 bases from V and 7 bases from J, with 10 bases between. This CDR3 region has 12 residues. The CDR3 protein is CASTFNGEKLFF. In DNA, the CDR3 is TGTGCCAGCACTTTCAACGGTGAAAAACTGTTTTTT.

The chain joins TRBV25-1 to TRBJ1-1; perhaps TRBD1 as D (5 bases). Germline lookup yields CDR1 MGHDK and CDR2 SYGVNS. The V end was cut by 8 bases, the J end by 3 bases, with 19 bases between. The CDR3 extends over 15 amino acids. The CDR3 DNA is TGTGCCAGCTACCCTAAATCCGGGGGAGACACTGAAGCTTTCTTT. It specifies CASYPKSGGDTEAFF. Filled out from reference TRBV25-1 and TRBJ1-1, the complete variable domain reads EADIYQTPRYLVIGTGKKITLECSQTMGHDKMYWYQQDPGMELHLIHYSYGVNSTEKGDLSSESTVSRIRTEHFPLTLESARPSHTSQYLCASYPKSGGDTEAFFGQGTRLTVV.

V is TRBV25-1 and J is TRBJ2-1; D possibly corresponds to TRBD1 (5 bases). Germline lookup yields CDR1 MGHDK and CDR2 SYGVNS. This CDR3 is built from 16 residues. V shed 5 bases and J shed 4 bases, with 18 bases lying between them. This CDR3 is CASSLPTIQGYNEQFF. CDR3 bases: TGTGCCAGCAGTTTGCCCACAATCCAGGGATACAATGAGCAGTTCTTC.

The CDR3, as DNA: TGTGCCACCTTAGCGGGACCCTACACCGGGGAGCTGTTTTTT. Amino acid sequence: CATLAGPYTGELFF. The chain joins TRBV19 to TRBJ2-2; the match to TRBD2 covers 8 bases. CDR3 size: 14 residues. J was trimmed by 3 bases and V by 10 bases; bases with no gene match: 7. The germline V gene encodes CDR1 LNHDA and CDR2 SQIVND (reference sequence). The full variable domain, rest sourced from reference TRBV19 and TRBJ2-2, is DGGITQSPKYLFRKEGQNVTLSCEQNLNHDAMYWYRQDPGQGLRLIYYSQIVNDFQKGDIAEGYSVSREKKESFPLTVTSAQKNPTAFYLCATLAGPYTGELFFGEGSRLTVL.

The V call is TRBV2, the J call TRBJ1-1; TRBD1 might be the D (6 bases). The germline V gene encodes CDR1 SNHLY and CDR2 FYNNEI. Trimming removed 7 bases from V and 1 base from J, with 22 bases in between. This CDR3 region has 17 residues. Written as DNA, the CDR3 is TGTGCCAGCATGAGGGGGATCGTCCTGATGGGGAACACTGAAGCTTTCTTT. It specifies CASMRGIVLMGNTEAFF. The entire variable domain, with the rest obtained from reference TRBV2 and TRBJ1-1, is as follows: EPEVTQTPSHQVTQMGQEVILRCVPISNHLYFYWYRQILGQKVEFLVSFYNNEISEKSEIFDDQFSVERPDGSNFTLKIRSTKLEDSAMYFCASMRGIVLMGNTEAFFGQGTRLTVV.

The rearrangement joins TRBV10-1 to TRBJ2-4; a weak D match, TRBD2 (6 bases). The CDR3 runs to 18 residues. Per the germline V gene, CDR1 is WNHNN and CDR2 is SYGVQD (reference sequence). The V gene lost 8 bases and the J gene lost 0 bases, with 23 bases spanning the gap. In DNA form, the CDR3 reads TGCGCCAGCCCCGCGGGGCTGAATCTACCTATAGCCAAAAACATTCAGTACTTC. It codes for CASPAGLNLPIAKNIQYF.

This sequence joins TRBV5-1 and TRBJ1-5; D is unclear. Germline V gives CDR1 SGHRS, CDR2 YFSETQ. This CDR3 has 15 amino acids. V lost 0 bases to trimming and J lost 5 bases, with 12 bases between them. The CDR3 here is CASSLDGDRDQPQHF. The CDR3 nucleotides are TGCGCCAGCAGCTTGGACGGGGATAGGGATCAGCCCCAGCATTTT.

The chain uses TRBV7-3 and TRBJ2-1; 10 positions agree with TRBD2. J lost 8 bases, V lost 2 bases, and 9 bases had no gene match. The germline V gene has CDR1 SGHTA and CDR2 FQGTGA. The CDR3 covers 16 residues. CDR3 region: CASSLSSGRGSDEQFF. The CDR3 nucleotides read TGTGCCAGCAGCTTATCCAGCGGGAGGGGTTCCGATGAGCAGTTCTTC.

V is TRBV11-3 and J is TRBJ2-3; 11 nucleotides agree with TRBD2. V gave up 1 base and J gave up 1 base; unmatched junction bases: 4. This CDR3 has 17 residues. Germline V CDR1 and CDR2: SGHNT, YENEEA. Written as DNA, the CDR3 is TGTGCCAGCAGCTTAGCGGGACTAGCGGACGGCACAGATACGCAGTATTTT. Protein sequence: CASSLAGLADGTDTQYF.